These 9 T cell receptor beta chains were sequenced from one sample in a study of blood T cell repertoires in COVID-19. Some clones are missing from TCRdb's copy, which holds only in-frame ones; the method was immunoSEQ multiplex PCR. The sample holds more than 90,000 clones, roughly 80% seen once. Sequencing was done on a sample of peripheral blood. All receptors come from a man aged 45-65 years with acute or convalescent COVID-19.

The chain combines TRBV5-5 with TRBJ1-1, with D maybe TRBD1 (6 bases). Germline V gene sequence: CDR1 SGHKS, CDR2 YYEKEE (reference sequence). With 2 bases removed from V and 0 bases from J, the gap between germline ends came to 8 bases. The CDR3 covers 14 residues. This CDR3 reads CASSFGQMNTEAFF. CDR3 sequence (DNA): TGTGCCAGCAGCTTCGGACAGATGAACACTGAAGCTTTCTTT.

The CDR3 region has the DNA TGTGCCTGGAGCGGACTACTGCGGGGTGGGAGAGACATTCAGTACTTC. Protein sequence: CAWSGLLRGGRDIQYF. This chain connects TRBV30 to TRBJ2-4, with D perhaps TRBD2 (6 bases). V was pared by 3 bases and J by 8 bases, with 23 bases between. This CDR3 is built from 16 residues. From germline, CDR1 is GTSNPN and CDR2 SVGIG (reference sequence).

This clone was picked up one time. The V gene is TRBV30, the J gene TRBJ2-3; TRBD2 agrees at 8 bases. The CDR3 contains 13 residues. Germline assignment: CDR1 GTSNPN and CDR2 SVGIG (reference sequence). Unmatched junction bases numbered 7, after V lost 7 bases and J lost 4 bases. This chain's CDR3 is CAFLAGIADTQYF. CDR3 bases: TGTGCCTTCTTAGCGGGGATCGCAGATACGCAGTATTTT.

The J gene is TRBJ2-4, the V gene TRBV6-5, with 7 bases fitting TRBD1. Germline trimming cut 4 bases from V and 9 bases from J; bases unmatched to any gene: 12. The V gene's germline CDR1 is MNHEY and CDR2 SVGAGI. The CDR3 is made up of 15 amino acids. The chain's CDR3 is CASSFRQGPGGIQYF. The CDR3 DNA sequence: TGTGCCAGCAGTTTCCGACAGGGCCCAGGTGGCATTCAGTACTTC.

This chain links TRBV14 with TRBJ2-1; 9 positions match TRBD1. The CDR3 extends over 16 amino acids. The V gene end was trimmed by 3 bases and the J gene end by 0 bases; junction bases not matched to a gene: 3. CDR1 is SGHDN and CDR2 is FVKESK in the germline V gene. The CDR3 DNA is TGTGCCAGCAGCCATGGACAGGGGAGCTCCTACAATGAGCAGTTCTTC. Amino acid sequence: CASSHGQGSSYNEQFF.

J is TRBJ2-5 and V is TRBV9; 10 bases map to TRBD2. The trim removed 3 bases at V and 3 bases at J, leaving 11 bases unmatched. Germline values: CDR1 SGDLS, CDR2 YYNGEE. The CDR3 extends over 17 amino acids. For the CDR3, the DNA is TGTGCCAGCAGCGGGCGGCAAGGGCTAGCGGGGGAAGAGACCCAGTACTTC. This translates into CASSGRQGLAGEETQYF.

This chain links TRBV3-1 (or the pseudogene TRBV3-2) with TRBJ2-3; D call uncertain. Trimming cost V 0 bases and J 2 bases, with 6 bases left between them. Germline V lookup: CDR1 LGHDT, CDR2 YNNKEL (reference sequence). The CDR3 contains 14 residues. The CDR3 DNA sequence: TGTGCCAGCAGCCAAGACGTAGCCACAGATACGCAGTATTTT. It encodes CASSQDVATDTQYF.

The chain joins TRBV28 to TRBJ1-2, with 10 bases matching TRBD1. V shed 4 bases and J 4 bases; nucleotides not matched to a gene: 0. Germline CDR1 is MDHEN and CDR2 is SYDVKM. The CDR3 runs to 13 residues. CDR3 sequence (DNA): TGTGCCAGCAGTTGGACAGGGGGCTATGGCTACACCTTC. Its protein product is CASSWTGGYGYTF.

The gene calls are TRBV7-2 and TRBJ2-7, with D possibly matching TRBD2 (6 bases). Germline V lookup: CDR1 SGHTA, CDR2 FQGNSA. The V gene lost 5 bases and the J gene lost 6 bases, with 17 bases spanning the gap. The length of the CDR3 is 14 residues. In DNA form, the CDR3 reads TGTGCCAGCAGCCCCAGTCCTAGCGCCCTCGAGCAGTACTTC. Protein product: CASSPSPSALEQYF.